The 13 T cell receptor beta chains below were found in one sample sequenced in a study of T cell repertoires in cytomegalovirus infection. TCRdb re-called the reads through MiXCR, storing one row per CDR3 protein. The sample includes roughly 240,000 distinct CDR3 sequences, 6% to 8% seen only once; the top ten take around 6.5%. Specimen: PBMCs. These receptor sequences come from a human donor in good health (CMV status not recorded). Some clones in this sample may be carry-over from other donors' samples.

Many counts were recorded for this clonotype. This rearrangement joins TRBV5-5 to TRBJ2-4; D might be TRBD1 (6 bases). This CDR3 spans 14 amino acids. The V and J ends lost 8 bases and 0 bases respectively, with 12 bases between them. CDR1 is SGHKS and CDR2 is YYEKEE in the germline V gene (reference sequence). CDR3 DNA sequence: TGTGCCAGTAACAGGGAACTAGCCAAAAACATTCAGTACTTC. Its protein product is CASNRELAKNIQYF.

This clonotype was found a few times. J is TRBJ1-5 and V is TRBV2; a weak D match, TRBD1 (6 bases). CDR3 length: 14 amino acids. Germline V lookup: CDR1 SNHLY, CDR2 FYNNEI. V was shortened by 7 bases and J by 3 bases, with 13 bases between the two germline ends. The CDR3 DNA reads TGTGCCAGCACCATGACAGGAAACAATCAGCCCCAGCATTTT. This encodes CASTMTGNNQPQHF.

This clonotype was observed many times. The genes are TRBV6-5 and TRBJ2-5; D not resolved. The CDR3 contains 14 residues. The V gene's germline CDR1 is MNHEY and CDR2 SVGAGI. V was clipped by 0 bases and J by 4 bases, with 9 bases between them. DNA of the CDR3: TGTGCCAGCAGTTACTCACGCAATGGAGAGACCCAGTACTTC. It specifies CASSYSRNGETQYF.

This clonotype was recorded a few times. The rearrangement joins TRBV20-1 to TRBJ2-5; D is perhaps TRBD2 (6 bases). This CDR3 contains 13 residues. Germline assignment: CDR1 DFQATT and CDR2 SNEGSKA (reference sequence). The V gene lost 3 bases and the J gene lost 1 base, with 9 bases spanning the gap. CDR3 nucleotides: TGCAGTGCTAGCGGGGACTCCCAAGAGACCCAGTACTTC. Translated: CSASGDSQETQYF.

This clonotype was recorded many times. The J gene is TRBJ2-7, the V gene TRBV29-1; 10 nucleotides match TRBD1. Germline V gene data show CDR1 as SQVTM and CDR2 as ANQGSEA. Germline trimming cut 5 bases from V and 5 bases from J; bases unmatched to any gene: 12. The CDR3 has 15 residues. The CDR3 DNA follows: TGCAGCGTTCCCGGGACAGGGGTTAGGTCTGACGAGCAGTACTTC. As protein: CSVPGTGVRSDEQYF.

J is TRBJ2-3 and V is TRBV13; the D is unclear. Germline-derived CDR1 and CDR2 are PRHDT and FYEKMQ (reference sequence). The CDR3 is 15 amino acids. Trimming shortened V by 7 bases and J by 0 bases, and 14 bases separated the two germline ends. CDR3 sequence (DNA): TGTGCCAGCAAGGCGGAAGGATCTAGCACAGATACGCAGTATTTT. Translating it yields CASKAEGSSTDTQYF.

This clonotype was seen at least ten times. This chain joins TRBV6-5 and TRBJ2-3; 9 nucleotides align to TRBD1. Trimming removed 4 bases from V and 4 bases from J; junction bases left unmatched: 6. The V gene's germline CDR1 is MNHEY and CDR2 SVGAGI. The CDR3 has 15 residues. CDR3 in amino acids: CASSLRDRDSDTQYF. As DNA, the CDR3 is TGTGCCAGCAGTTTAAGGGACAGGGATTCAGATACGCAGTATTTT.

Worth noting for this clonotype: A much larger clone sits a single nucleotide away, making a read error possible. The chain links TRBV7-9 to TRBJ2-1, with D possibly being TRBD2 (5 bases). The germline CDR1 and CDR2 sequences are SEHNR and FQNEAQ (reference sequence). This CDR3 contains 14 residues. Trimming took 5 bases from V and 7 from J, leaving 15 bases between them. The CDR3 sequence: CASSPLSSLNEQFF. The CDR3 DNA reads TGTGCCAGCAGCCCCCTGTCTAGCCTTAATGAGCAGTTCTTC.

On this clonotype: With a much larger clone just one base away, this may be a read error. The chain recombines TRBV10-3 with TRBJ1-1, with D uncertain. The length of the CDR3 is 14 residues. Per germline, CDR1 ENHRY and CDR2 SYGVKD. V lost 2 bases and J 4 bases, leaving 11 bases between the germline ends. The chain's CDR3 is CAISEVRAITEAFF. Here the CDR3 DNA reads TGTGCCATCAGTGAGGTGAGGGCGATCACTGAAGCTTTCTTT.

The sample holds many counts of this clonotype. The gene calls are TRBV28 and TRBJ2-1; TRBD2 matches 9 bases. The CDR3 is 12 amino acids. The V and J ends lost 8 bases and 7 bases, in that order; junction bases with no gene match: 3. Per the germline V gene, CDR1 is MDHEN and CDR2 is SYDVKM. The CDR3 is CASGLAGNEQFF. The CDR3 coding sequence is TGTGCCAGCGGGCTAGCGGGGAATGAGCAGTTCTTC. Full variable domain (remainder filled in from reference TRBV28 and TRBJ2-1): DVKVTQSSRYLVKRTGEKVFLECVQDMDHENMFWYRQDPGLGLRLIYFSYDVKMKEKGDIPEGYSVSREKKERFSLILESASTNQTSMYLCASGLAGNEQFFGPGTRLTVL.

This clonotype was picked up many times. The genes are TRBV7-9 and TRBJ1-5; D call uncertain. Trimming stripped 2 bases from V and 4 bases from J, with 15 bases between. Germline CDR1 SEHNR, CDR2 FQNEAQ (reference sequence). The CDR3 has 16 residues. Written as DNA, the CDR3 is TGTGCCAGCAGCTTATACGTGGGCATCATGAATCAGCCCCAGCATTTT. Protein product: CASSLYVGIMNQPQHF.

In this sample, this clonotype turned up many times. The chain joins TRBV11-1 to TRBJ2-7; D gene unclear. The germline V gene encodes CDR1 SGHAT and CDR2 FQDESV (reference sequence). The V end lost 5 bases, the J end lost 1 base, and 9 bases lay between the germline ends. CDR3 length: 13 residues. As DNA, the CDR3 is TGTGCCAGCAGCCAGACGGAATCCTACGAGCAGTACTTC. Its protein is CASSQTESYEQYF.

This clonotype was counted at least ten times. CDR3 loop: CASNLTPGPEAFF. As DNA, the CDR3 is TGTGCCAGCAACTTGACCCCAGGACCTGAAGCTTTCTTT. This chain links TRBV7-9 with TRBJ1-1; D gene uncertain. Trimming pared 7 bases from V and 6 bases from J, leaving 15 bases between. The CDR3 sequence is 13 residues long. Per the germline V gene, CDR1 is SEHNR and CDR2 is FQNEAQ (reference sequence).